Below are 18 T cell receptor beta chains sequenced from a single sample in a study of cytomegalovirus exposure and HLA in healthy donors. The PCR ran on 60 Vbeta and 13 Jbeta primers. Measured with immunoSEQ multiplex PCR; TCRdb has only the in-frame clones, and not every one. This table holds over 85,000 clones, 73% found once. The source material was PBMCs. All receptors come from a man aged 40-50 years in good health and CMV-seronegative.

CDR3 residues: CASSPQGGGEKLFF. CDR3 bases: TGTGCCAGCAGCCCCCAGGGGGGAGGAGAAAAACTGTTTTTT. The V and J genes are TRBV7-3 and TRBJ1-4, with 7 bases aligning to TRBD1. Unmatched junction bases numbered 8, after V lost 5 bases and J lost 8 bases. The germline V gene encodes CDR1 SGHTA and CDR2 FQGTGA. The CDR3 is 14 residues long.

This clone has just one count. V usage is TRBV5-6 and J usage is TRBJ2-1; possible D gene TRBD1, 7 bases. Trimming pared 5 bases from V and 8 bases from J, leaving 26 bases between. There are 17 residues in the CDR3. Per germline, CDR1 SGHDT and CDR2 YYEEEE. The CDR3 DNA reads as TGTGCCAGCAGTCTGGCCCTTTTGGAGGGGGCTAATTATGAGCAGTTCTTC. Its translation: CASSLALLEGANYEQFF.

This sequence joins TRBV9 and TRBJ2-3; TRBD2 agrees at 9 bases. The CDR3 length is 16 residues. Germline-derived CDR1 and CDR2 are SGDLS and YYNGEE. V dropped 0 bases and J dropped 6; count of bases not matched to a gene: 8. This CDR3 is CASSVVFGTSMDTQYF. Written as DNA, the CDR3 is TGTGCCAGCAGCGTAGTTTTCGGGACTAGCATGGATACGCAGTATTTT.

This chain uses TRBV5-6 with TRBJ1-1; D may be TRBD1 (5 bases). In germline, CDR1 is SGHDT, CDR2 YYEEEE. The CDR3 covers 15 residues. The V gene lost 6 bases and the J gene lost 0 bases, with 15 bases spanning the gap. The CDR3 spells CASTGETEMNTEAFF. The DNA for the CDR3 is TGTGCCAGCACCGGAGAGACAGAGATGAACACTGAAGCTTTCTTT.

The chain is built from TRBV27 and TRBJ1-6; possibly TRBD1 for D (6 bases). Trimming removed 2 bases from V and 0 bases from J, with 11 bases in between. Germline V gene lookup returns CDR1 MNHEY and CDR2 SMNVEV (reference sequence). CDR3 length: 17 residues. CDR3 loop: CASSLRQGSSYNSPLHF. CDR3 sequence (DNA): TGTGCCAGCAGTTTAAGGCAGGGGAGCTCCTATAATTCACCCCTCCACTTT.

This clone turned up a few times. In nucleotides, the CDR3 is TGTGCCAGCAGCAAAAAGCATCAGCCCCAGCATTTT. Translation: CASSKKHQPQHF. The rearrangement links TRBV21-1 to TRBJ1-5. TRBV21-1 is a pseudogene segment. The CDR3 is made up of 12 amino acids.

V is TRBV29-1 and J is TRBJ2-3; weak D call: TRBD1 (6 bases). The germline CDR1 and CDR2 sequences are SQVTM and ANQGSEA. This CDR3 has 14 residues. With 4 bases removed from V and 2 bases from J, the gap between germline ends came to 13 bases. CDR3 nucleotides: TGCAGCGTTGGGGGGCTAGCTGTCACAGATACGCAGTATTTT. This codes for CSVGGLAVTDTQYF.

This clone came up once. V gene TRBV7-2 combines with J gene TRBJ1-2, with D hard to call. CDR3 length equals 13 residues. V was trimmed by 4 bases and J by 8 bases, leaving 14 bases between them. CDR1 and CDR2 (germline): SGHTA, FQGNSA. In DNA, the CDR3 is TGTGCCAGCAGCTCTCGACGGGAAGAAGGCTACACCTTC. Protein product: CASSSRREEGYTF.

This clone was counted between two and nine times. The chain is built from TRBV4-3 and TRBJ2-5, with TRBD2 matching 10 bases. Trimming removed 0 bases from V and 4 bases from J; junction bases left unmatched: 8. This CDR3 region has 17 residues. Germline CDR1 reads LGHNA; CDR2 reads YSLEER. The CDR3 DNA reads TGCGCCAGCAGCCAAGATCAAGAAGCGGGGGGGGGAGAGACCCAGTACTTC. Translating it yields CASSQDQEAGGGETQYF.

The chain recombines TRBV28 with TRBJ2-6, with D maybe TRBD2 (6 bases). This CDR3 has 15 amino acids. Trimming removed 2 bases at V and 1 base at J, with 6 bases between. Germline V lookup: CDR1 MDHEN, CDR2 SYDVKM. CDR3 amino acids: CASSLGGSGANVLTF. The CDR3 region has the DNA TGTGCCAGCAGTTTAGGAGGGTCTGGGGCCAACGTCCTGACTTTC.

V gene TRBV29-1 combines with J gene TRBJ2-7; D uncertain. V lost 6 bases and J 0 bases, leaving 9 bases between the germline ends. Germline CDR1 is SQVTM and CDR2 is ANQGSEA. The CDR3 has 12 amino acids. CDR3 in amino acids: CSVRVSSYEQYF. The CDR3 DNA sequence: TGCAGCGTCCGGGTGAGCTCCTACGAGCAGTACTTC.

CDR3 bases: TGTGCCAGCAGCAAGGGAGGCTACGAGCAGTACTTC. Protein: CASSKGGYEQYF. The chain is built from TRBV5-4 and TRBJ2-7; TRBD2 is a possible D gene (6 bases). CDR3 length: 12 amino acids. Germline CDR1 is SGHNT and CDR2 is YYREEE (reference sequence). V was shortened by 4 bases and J by 3 bases, with 8 bases between the two germline ends.

V is TRBV5-4 and J is TRBJ1-1; no firm D call. The germline V gene has CDR1 SGHNT and CDR2 YYREEE (reference sequence). V lost 0 bases and J 6 bases, leaving 12 bases between the germline ends. The CDR3 is 14 residues long. The CDR3 reads CASSLAIEVAEAFF. The CDR3 region has the DNA TGTGCCAGCAGCTTGGCTATCGAAGTCGCTGAAGCTTTCTTT. The full variable domain, with the rest looked up from reference TRBV5-4 and TRBJ1-1, is ETGVTQSPTHLIKTRGQQVTLRCSSQSGHNTVSWYQQALGQGPQFIFQYYREEENGRGNFPPRFSGLQFPNYSSELNVNALELDDSALYLCASSLAIEVAEAFFGQGTRLTVV.

The rearrangement uses TRBV6-5 and TRBJ2-2; a weak D match, TRBD1 (6 bases). The CDR3 is 13 amino acids. V gave up 2 bases and J gave up 9 bases, with 10 bases separating them. Germline V gene lookup returns CDR1 MNHEY and CDR2 SVGAGI. In DNA, the CDR3 is TGTGCCAGCAGTTACAGGGACAACTGGGAGCTGTTTTTT. It translates to CASSYRDNWELFF.

The rearrangement links TRBV10-3 to TRBJ2-7; 7 positions match TRBD1. From germline, CDR1 is ENHRY and CDR2 SYGVKD. The CDR3 has 11 amino acids. Unmatched junction bases numbered 5, after V lost 10 bases and J lost 5 bases. CDR3 in amino acids: CATTGLNEQYF. CDR3 coding DNA: TGTGCCACGACAGGGTTGAACGAGCAGTACTTC.

V is TRBV29-1 and J is TRBJ2-3; possible D gene TRBD2, 6 bases. V dropped 3 bases and J dropped 4 bases, with 11 bases sitting between them. There are 13 residues in the CDR3. Germline V gene data show CDR1 as SQVTM and CDR2 as ANQGSEA. Written as DNA, the CDR3 is TGCAGCGTTGACAAGTCTAGCGCAGATACGCAGTATTTT. It yields the protein CSVDKSSADTQYF.

The rearrangement uses TRBV7-2 and TRBJ2-7; 12 nucleotides line up with TRBD2. The V and J ends lost 3 bases and 6 bases, in that order; junction bases with no gene match: 12. This CDR3 contains 17 residues. Germline CDR1 SGHTA, CDR2 FQGNSA. The CDR3 bases are TGTGCCAGCAGCTTCCTAGCGGGGGGGCAAGCTCCTTCCGAGCAGTACTTC. Translated: CASSFLAGGQAPSEQYF.

The DNA of the CDR3 is TGTGCCAGCAGCTTTCAACAGGGAATCTACGAGCAGTACTTC. As protein: CASSFQQGIYEQYF. J is TRBJ2-7 and V is TRBV7-2; perhaps TRBD1 as D (6 bases). CDR3 length equals 14 residues. V was cut by 3 bases and J by 3 bases, with 12 bases left in between. Germline V gene sequence: CDR1 SGHTA, CDR2 FQGNSA.